The source of this T cell receptor (beta chain) is a study of blood T cell repertoires in COVID-19. Study in general: The United States, Italy and Spain were the sources of the acute and convalescent COVID-19 samples. PBMCs, B-cell-depleted T cells, or T cells were the source of the cDNA or gDNA that made up the material.

After removal of 7 bases from V and 2 bases from J, the junction contained 3 bases not matched to a gene. Per germline, CDR1 SNHLY and CDR2 FYNNEI. The CDR3 runs 13 residues. As handled by the study authors: Amplifying reference gene primers gave estimates of nucleated cell counts. The method was immunoSEQ multiplex PCR; TCRdb's version includes in-frame clones alone and lacks a portion of them. That table gives V, J and clone size, and the DNA gave D and trimming. The data show around 210,000 clones, with roughly 82% seen just once and over 10% held by the top ten. The material sequenced was peripheral blood. This TCR was recovered from a human donor in a cohort sampled during active COVID-19. The J gene is TRBJ2-3, the V gene TRBV2, with 7 bases fitting TRBD2. The CDR3 region has the DNA TGTGCCAGCAAGCGGGACTACACAGATACGCAGTATTTT. It translates to CASKRDYTDTQYF.